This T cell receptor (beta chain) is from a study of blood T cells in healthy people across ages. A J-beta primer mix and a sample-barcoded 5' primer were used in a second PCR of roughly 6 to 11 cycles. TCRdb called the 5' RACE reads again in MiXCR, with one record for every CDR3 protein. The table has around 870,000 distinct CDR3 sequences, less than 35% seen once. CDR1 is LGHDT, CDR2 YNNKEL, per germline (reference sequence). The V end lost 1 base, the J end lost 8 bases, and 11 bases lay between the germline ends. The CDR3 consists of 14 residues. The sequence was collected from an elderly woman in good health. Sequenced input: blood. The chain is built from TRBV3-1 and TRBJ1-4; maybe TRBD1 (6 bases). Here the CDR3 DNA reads TGTGCCAGCAGCCAAGGAGGGGGGAGGGAAAAACTGTTTTTT. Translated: CASSQGGGREKLFF.